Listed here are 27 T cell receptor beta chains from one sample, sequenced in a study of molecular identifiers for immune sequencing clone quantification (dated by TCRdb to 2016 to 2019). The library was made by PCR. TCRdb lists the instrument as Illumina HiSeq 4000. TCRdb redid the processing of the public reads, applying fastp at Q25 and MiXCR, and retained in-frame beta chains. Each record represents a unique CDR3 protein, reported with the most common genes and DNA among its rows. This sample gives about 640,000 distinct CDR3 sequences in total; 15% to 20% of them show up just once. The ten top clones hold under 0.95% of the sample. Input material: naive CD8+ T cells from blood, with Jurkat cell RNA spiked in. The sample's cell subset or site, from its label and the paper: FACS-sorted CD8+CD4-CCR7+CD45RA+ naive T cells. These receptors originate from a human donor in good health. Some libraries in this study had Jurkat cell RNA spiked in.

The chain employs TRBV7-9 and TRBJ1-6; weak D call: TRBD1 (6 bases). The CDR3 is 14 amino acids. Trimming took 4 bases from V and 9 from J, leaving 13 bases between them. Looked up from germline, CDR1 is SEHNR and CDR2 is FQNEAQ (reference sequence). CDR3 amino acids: CASSSLTGASPLHF. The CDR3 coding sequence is TGTGCCAGCAGCTCATTGACAGGAGCTTCACCCCTCCACTTT.

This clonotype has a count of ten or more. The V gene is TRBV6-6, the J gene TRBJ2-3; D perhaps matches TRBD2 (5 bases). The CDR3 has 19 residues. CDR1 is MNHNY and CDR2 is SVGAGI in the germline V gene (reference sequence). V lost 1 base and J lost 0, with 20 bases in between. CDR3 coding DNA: TGTGCCAGCAGTTACTATCACCAGAACGAGGGCCAAAGCACAGATACGCAGTATTTT. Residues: CASSYYHQNEGQSTDTQYF.

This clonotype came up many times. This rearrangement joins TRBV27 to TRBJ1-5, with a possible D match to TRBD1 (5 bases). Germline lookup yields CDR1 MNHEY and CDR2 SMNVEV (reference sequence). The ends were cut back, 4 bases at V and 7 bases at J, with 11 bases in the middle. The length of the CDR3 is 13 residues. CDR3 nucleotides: TGTGCCAGCAGTTGGCGCGGGGGACAGCCCCAGCATTTT. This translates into CASSWRGGQPQHF.

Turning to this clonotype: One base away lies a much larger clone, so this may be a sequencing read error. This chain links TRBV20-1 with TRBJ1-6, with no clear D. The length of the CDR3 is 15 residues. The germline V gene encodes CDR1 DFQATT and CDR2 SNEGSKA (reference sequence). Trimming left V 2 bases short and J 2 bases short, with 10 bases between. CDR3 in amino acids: CSARPQSPYNSPLHF. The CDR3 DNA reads TGCAGTGCTAGACCGCAGAGCCCCTATAATTCACCCCTCCACTTT.

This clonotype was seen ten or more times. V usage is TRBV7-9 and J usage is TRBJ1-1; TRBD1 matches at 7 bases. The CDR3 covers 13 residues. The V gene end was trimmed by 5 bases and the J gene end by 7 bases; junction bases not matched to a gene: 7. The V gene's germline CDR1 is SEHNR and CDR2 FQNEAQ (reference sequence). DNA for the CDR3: TGTGCCAGCAGCCGCCCTGGGACAGTTGAAGCTTTCTTT. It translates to CASSRPGTVEAFF.

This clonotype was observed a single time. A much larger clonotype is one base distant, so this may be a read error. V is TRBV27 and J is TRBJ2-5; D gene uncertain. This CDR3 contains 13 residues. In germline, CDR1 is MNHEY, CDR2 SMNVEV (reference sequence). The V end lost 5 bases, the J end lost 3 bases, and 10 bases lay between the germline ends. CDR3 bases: TGTGCCAGCAGTCCAATGCACGAAGAGACCCAGTACTTC. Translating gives CASSPMHEETQYF.

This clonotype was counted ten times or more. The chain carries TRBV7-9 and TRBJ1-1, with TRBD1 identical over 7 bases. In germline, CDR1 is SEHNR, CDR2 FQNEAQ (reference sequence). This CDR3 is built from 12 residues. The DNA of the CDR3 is TGTTTAGGGGGCGAAAGGAAGACTGAAGCTTTCTTT. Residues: CLGGERKTEAFF.

The CDR3 bases are TGTGCCAGCAGCCGACAGGGGGCCTTCTACGAGCAGTACTTC. It specifies CASSRQGAFYEQYF. J is TRBJ2-7 and V is TRBV6-5, with 10 nucleotides matching TRBD1. CDR3 length: 14 amino acids. The V gene end was trimmed by 6 bases and the J gene end by 3 bases; junction bases not matched to a gene: 5. Per germline, CDR1 MNHEY and CDR2 SVGAGI.

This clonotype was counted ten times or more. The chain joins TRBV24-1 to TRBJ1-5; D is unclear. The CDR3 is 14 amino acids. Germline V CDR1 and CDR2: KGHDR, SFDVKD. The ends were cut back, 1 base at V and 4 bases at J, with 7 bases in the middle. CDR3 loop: CATSDFDSNQPQHF. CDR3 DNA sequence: TGTGCCACCAGTGATTTTGATTCGAATCAGCCCCAGCATTTT.

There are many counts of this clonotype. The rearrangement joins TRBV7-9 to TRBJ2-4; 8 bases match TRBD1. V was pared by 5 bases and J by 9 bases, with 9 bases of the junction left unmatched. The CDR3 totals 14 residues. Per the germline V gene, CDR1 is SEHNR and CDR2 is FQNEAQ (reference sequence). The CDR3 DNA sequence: TGTGCCAGCAGCCCGACGGACAGGGTGGTCATTCAGTACTTC. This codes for CASSPTDRVVIQYF.

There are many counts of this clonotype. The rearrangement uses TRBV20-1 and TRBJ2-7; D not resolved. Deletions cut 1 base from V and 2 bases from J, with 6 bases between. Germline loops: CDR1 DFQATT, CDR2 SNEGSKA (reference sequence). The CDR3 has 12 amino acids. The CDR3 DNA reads TGCAGTGCTAGAGGACTCACCTACGAGCAGTACTTC. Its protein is CSARGLTYEQYF.

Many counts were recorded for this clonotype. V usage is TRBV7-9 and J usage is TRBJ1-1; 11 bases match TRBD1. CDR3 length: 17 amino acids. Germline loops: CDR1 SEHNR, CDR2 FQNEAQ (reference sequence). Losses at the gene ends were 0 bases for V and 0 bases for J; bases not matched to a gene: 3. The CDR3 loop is CASSLAGTGGLNTEAFF. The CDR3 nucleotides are TGTGCCAGCAGCTTAGCCGGGACAGGGGGATTGAACACTGAAGCTTTCTTT.

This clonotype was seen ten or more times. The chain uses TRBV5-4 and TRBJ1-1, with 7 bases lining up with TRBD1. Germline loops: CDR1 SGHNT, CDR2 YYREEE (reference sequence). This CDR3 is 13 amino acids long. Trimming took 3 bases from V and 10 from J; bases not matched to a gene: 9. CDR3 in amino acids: CASSSGQEVGAFF. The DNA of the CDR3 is TGTGCCAGCAGCTCCGGACAGGAAGTCGGAGCTTTCTTT.

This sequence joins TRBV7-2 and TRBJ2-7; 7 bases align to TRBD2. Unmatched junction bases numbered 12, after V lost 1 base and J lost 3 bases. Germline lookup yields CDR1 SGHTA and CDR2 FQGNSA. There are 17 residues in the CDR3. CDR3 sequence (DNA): TGTGCCAGCAGCTTAGGGGCTCAAGTGGGGGGGTTCTACGAGCAGTACTTC. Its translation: CASSLGAQVGGFYEQYF.

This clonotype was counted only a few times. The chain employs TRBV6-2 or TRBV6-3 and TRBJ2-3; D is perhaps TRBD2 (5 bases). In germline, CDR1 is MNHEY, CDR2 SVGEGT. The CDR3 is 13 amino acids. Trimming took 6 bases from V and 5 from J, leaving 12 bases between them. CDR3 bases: TGTGCCAGCAGCTGGACTGTGCAAGATACGCAGTATTTT. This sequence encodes CASSWTVQDTQYF.

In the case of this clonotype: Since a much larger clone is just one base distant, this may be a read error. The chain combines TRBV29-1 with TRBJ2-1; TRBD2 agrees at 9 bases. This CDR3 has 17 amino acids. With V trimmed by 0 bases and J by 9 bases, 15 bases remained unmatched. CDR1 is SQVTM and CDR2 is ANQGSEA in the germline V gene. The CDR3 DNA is TGCAGCGTTGAAGATGGCCTAGCGGGACTGGGGGTCAGTGAGCAGTTCTTC. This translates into CSVEDGLAGLGVSEQFF.

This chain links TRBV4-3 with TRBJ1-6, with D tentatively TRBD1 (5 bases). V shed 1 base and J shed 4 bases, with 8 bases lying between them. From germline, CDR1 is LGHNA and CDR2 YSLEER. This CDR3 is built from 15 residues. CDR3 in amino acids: CASSQVGQYNSPLHF. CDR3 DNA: TGCGCCAGCAGCCAAGTTGGACAATATAATTCACCCCTCCACTTT.

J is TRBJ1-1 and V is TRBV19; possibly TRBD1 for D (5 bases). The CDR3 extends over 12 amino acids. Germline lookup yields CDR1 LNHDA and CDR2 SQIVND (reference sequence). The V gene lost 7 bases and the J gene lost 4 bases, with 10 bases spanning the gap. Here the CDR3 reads CASNQGGTEAFF. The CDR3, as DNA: TGTGCCAGTAATCAGGGCGGCACTGAAGCTTTCTTT.

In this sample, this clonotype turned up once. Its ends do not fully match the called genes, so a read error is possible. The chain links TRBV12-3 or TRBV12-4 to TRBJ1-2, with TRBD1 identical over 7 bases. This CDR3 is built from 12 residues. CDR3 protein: CASTHTGDGCTF. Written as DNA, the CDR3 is TGTGCCAGCACCCACACAGGGGATGGCTGCACCTTC.

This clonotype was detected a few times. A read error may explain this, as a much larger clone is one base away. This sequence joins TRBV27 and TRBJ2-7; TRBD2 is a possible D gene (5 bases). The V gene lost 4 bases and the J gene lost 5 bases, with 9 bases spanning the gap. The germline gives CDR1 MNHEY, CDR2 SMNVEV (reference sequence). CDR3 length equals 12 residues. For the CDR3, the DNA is TGTGCCAGCAGTTACGGGGAACACGAGCAGTACTTC. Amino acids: CASSYGEHEQYF.

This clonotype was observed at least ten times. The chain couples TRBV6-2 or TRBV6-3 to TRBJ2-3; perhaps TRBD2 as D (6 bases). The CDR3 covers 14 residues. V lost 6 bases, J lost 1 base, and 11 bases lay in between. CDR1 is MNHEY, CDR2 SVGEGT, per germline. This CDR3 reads CASRSWEGTDTQYF. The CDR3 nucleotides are TGTGCCAGCAGATCGTGGGAGGGCACAGATACGCAGTATTTT.

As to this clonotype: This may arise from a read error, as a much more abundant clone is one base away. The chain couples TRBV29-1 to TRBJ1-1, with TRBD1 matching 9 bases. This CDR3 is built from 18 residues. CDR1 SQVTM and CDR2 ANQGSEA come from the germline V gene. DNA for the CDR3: TGCAGCGTTGAGTCACAGGGGGCTCTTTTATTTCGGAACACTAAAGCTTTCTTT. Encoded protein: CSVESQGALLFRNTKAFF.

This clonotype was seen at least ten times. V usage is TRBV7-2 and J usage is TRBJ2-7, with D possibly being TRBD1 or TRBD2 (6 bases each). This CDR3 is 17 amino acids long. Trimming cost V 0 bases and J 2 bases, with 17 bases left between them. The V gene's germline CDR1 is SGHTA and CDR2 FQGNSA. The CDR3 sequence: CASSLARAGHRPYEQYF. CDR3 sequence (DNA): TGTGCCAGCAGCTTAGCGCGGGCGGGACACCGACCCTACGAGCAGTACTTC.

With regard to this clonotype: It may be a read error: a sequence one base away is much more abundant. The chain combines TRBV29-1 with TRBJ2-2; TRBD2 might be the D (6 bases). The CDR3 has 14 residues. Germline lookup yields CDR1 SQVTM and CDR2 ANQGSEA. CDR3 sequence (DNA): TGCAGCGTTGAAGAGGGCGGGATAGCCGGGGAGCTGTCTTTT. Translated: CSVEEGGIAGELSF.

The CDR3 bases are TGTGCCATATCCGGGGGCGGGAAAACCTACAATGAGCAGTTCTTC. It yields the protein CAISGGGKTYNEQFF. The J gene is TRBJ2-1, the V gene TRBV19; D is tentatively TRBD1 or TRBD2 (6 bases each). The CDR3 has 15 amino acids. The germline V gene encodes CDR1 LNHDA and CDR2 SQIVND (reference sequence). V lost 10 bases to trimming and J lost 2 bases, with 18 bases between them.

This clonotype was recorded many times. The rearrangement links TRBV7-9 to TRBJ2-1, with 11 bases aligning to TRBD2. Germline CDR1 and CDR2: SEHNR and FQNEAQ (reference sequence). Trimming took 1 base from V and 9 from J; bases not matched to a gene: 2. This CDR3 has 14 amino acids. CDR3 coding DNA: TGTGCCAGCAGCTTAGACGGACTAGCGGGTGAGCAGTTCTTC. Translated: CASSLDGLAGEQFF.

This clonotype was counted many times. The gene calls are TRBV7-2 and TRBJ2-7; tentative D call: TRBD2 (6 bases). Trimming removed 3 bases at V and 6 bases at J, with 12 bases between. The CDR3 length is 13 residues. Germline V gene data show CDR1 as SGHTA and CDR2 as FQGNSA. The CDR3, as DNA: TGTGCCAGCAGCTTTAACGGGGGTGGCGAGCAGTACTTC. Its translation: CASSFNGGGEQYF.